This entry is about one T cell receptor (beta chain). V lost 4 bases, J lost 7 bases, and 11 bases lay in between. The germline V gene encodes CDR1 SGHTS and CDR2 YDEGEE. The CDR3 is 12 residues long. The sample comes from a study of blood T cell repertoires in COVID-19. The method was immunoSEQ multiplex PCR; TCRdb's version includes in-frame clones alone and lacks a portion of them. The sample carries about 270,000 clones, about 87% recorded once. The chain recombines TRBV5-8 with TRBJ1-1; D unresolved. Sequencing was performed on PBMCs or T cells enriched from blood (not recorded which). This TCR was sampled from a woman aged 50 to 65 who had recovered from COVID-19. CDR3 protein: CASSLTKREAFF. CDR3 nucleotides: TGTGCCAGCAGCCTAACTAAGCGTGAAGCTTTCTTT.